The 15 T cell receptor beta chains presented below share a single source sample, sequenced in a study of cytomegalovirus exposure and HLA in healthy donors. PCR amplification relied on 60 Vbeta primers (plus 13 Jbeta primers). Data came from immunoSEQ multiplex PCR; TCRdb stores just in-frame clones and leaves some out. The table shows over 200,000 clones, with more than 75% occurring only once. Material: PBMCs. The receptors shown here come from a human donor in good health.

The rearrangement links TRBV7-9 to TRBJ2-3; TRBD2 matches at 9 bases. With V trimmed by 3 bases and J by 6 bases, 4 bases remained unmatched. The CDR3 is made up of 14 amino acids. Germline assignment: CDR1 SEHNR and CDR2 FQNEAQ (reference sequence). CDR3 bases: TGTGCCAGCAGCTTGGCGGGAGGGCTGGATACGCAGTATTTT. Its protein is CASSLAGGLDTQYF.

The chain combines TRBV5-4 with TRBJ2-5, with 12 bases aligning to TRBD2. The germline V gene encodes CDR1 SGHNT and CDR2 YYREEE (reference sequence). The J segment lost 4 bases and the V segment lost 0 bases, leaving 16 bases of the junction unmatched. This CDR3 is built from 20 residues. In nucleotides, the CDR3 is TGTGCCAGCAGCTTGGAGTTCCGAACTAGCGGGAGGCCGCCTCCAGAGACCCAGTACTTC. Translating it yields CASSLEFRTSGRPPPETQYF.

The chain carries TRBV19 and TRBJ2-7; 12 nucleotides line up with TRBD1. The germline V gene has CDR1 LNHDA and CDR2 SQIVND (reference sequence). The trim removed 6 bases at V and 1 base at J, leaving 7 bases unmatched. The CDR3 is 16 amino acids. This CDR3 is CASRGWGQGASYEQYF. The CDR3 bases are TGTGCCAGTAGAGGGTGGGGACAGGGGGCTTCCTACGAGCAGTACTTC.

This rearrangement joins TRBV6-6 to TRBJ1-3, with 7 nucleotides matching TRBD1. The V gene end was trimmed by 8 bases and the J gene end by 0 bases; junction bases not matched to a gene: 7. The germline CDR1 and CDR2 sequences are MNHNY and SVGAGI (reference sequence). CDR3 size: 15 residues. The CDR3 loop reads CASGDSYSSGNTIYF. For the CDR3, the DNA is TGTGCCAGCGGGGACAGCTACTCCTCTGGAAACACCATATATTTT.

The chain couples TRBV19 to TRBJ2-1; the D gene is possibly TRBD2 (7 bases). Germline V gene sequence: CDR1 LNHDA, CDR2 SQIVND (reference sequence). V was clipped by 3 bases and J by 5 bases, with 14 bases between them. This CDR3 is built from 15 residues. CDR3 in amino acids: CASSMGGAFHNEQFF. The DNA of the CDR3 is TGTGCCAGTAGTATGGGGGGGGCCTTTCACAATGAGCAGTTCTTC.

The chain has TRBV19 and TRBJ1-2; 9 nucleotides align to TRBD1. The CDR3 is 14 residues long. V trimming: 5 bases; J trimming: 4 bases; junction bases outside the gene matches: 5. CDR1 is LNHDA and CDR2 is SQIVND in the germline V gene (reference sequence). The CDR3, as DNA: TGTGCCAGTAGTCGACAGGGGGTCGGCTATGGCTACACCTTC. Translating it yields CASSRQGVGYGYTF.

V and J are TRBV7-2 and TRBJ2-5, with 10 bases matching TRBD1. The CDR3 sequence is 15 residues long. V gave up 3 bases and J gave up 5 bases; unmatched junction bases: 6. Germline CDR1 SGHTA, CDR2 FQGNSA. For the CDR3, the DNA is TGTGCCAGCAGCTTCGACAGGGGGCGCTTCGAGACCCAGTACTTC. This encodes CASSFDRGRFETQYF.

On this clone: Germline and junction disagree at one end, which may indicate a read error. In DNA form, the CDR3 reads TGTGCTAGCAGCCTTATAGCGGGAAGTAACGGGGAGCTGTTTTTT. Its translation is CASSLIAGSNGELFF. This sequence joins TRBV7-7 and TRBJ2-2; TRBD2 aligns across 8 bases. This CDR3 has 15 amino acids. The germline CDR1 and CDR2 sequences are SSHAT and FNYEAQ (reference sequence).

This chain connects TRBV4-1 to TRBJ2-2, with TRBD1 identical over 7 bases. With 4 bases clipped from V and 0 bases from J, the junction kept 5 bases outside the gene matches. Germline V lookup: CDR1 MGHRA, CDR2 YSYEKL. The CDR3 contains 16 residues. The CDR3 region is CASSPNRGPNTGELFF. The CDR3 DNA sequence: TGCGCCAGCAGCCCGAACAGGGGCCCGAACACCGGGGAGCTGTTTTTT.

CDR3 residues: CASSLGVRAYEQYF. CDR3 in DNA: TGTGCCAGCAGCTTAGGGGTGAGGGCCTACGAGCAGTACTTC. The chain joins TRBV7-9 to TRBJ2-7, with D perhaps matching TRBD2 (5 bases). Germline CDR1 reads SEHNR; CDR2 reads FQNEAQ (reference sequence). V gave up 1 base and J gave up 2 bases, with 9 bases separating them. The CDR3 covers 14 residues.

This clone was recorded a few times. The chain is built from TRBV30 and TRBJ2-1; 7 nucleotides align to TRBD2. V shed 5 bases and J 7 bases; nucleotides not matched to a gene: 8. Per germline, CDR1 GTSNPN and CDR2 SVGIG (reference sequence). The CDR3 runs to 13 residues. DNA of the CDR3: TGTGCCTGGGGGAGGGCCTCGGGTAATGAGCAGTTCTTC. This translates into CAWGRASGNEQFF.

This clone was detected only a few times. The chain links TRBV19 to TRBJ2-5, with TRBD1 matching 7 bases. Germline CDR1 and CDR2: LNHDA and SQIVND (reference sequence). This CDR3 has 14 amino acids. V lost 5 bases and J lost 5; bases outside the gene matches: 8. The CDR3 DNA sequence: TGTGCCAGTAGTCCACTACAGGGGACCGAGACCCAGTACTTC. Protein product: CASSPLQGTETQYF.

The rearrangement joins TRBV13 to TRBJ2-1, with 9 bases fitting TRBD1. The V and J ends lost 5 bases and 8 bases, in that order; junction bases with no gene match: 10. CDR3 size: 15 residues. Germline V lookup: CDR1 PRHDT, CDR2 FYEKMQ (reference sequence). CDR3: CASSPRTGVLYEQFF. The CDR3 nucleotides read TGTGCCAGCAGCCCTCGGACAGGGGTATTGTATGAGCAGTTCTTC.

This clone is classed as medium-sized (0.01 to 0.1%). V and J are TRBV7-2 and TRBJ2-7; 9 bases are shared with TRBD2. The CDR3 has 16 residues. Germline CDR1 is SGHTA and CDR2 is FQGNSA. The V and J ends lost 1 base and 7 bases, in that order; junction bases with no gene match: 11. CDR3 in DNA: TGTGCCAGCAGCTTAGAATTAGCGGGAGTACTAAGGGAGCAGTACTTC. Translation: CASSLELAGVLREQYF.

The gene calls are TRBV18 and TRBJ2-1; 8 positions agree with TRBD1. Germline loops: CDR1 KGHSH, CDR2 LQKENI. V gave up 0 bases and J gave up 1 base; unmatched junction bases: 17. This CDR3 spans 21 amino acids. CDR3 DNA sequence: TGTGCCAGCTCACCACCGGTTGTGGGTAACGGGGACAGGAATTCCTACAATGAGCAGTTCTTC. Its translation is CASSPPVVGNGDRNSYNEQFF.